This TCR beta chain was sequenced during a study of Ad26.COV2.S vaccination and SARS-CoV-2 variants (TCRdb year 2021). Describing the broader study: Sequencing of the TCRbeta repertoire served to evaluate the specificity and breadth of SARS-CoV-2-reactive T cell receptors following Ad26.COV2.S vaccination. A total of 32 samples were included in the TCR-sequenced set, comprising around 19 Ad26.COV2.S vaccine recipients, 5 placebo recipients and 8 SARS-CoV-2 convalescent individuals.

The sample's time point label, in plain terms: individuals recovered from natural SARS-CoV-2 infection. With respect to this clone: There is no known antigen for this receptor. No quality values exist for individual bases; no much larger clone is one base distant.

CDR1 and CDR2 (MNHEY, SMNVEV) derive from the germline V gene (reference sequence). After removal of 3 bases from V and 7 bases from J, the junction retains 15 bases not matched to a gene. The CDR3 goes from the cysteine to the phenylalanine over 17 residues. Kept here is only the CDR3 DNA, which spans 51 bases and is read in frame from base 1. Broad study findings and their caveats: Vaccine and placebo recipients had comparable non-spike TCR breadth, which fits with the vaccine containing only spike. According to the authors, total T cell responses may have been underestimated by the TCR breadth and depth analyses. After vaccination, substantial breadth of spike-specific CD8+ and CD4+ T cell responses was reported. Higher spike-specific TCR breadth was observed in Ad26.COV2.S recipients than in placebo recipients (P = 0.0014).

The immunoSEQ Assay was used to sequence TCRbeta CDR3 regions. After extraction, genomic DNA underwent amplification by bias-controlled multiplex PCR, followed by high-throughput sequencing. The original pipeline was this. To quantify the absolute abundance of every unique TCRbeta CDR3 region, sequences were collapsed and filtered. T cell fraction was estimated by normalizing TCRbeta template counts to usable DNA, with usable DNA measured through amplification of reference genes found in all nucleated cells. Repertoire TCRs were annotated as SARS-CoV-2-specific by exact matching of V gene, CDR3 amino acid sequence and J gene to a known reactive TCR set. MIRA supplied the reference SARS-CoV-2 TCR set, which was filtered for enrichment in COVID-19-positive ImmuneCODE repertoires so that public or cross-reactive TCRs were removed. Using the MIRA antigens, annotated TCRs were further analysed by specific ORF or by position within an ORF. Breadth was defined as annotated unique rearrangements over total unique productive rearrangements; depth was the summed frequency of those rearrangements. Two-sided Wilcoxon rank-sum tests were applied when comparing TCR breadth between groups. TCRdb stores this immuneACCESS table with in-frame sequences only. Part of the clones is absent; in the studies checked, under half of the shortfall reflects unresolved V genes, and no reason is known for the rest. V and J calls and clone size are as listed in that table; D and trimming were resolved from the DNA. This sample is represented by about 350,000 clones; 90% to 95% of them were singletons. 3.5% to 4.5% of the sample lies in the top ten.

This chain joins TRBV27 to TRBJ2-1; TRBD2 matches 7 bases in the middle. The specimen comprised peripheral blood, sampled after recovery from COVID-19. The TCR comes from a human donor who had recovered from COVID-19. CDR3 region: CASSFTPTAGHGNEQFF. The DNA sequence is as follows: TGTGCCAGCAGTTTCACTCCTACAGCGGGGCACGGGAATGAGCAGTTCTTC.